The 23 T cell receptor beta chains reported below all come from one sample, sequenced in a study of chronic HIV infection and antiretroviral therapy. Via MiXCR, TCRdb re-called the 5' RACE reads, giving one row per CDR3 protein. In the table there are more than 25,000 distinct CDR3 sequences, under 9.5% of which are singletons. Sequenced: peripheral blood. The origin of the receptors is an adult who had HIV and had not received antiretroviral therapy, or was an uninfected healthy control (not recorded which).

This clonotype was found many times. The V and J genes are TRBV5-6 and TRBJ2-2; D ambiguous. Trimming shortened V by 4 bases and J by 1 base, and 5 bases separated the two germline ends. Germline loops: CDR1 SGHDT, CDR2 YYEEEE. The CDR3 sequence is 13 residues long. The CDR3 protein is CASSPGNTGELFF. In DNA form, the CDR3 reads TGTGCCAGCAGCCCAGGGAACACCGGGGAGCTGTTTTTT.

This chain joins TRBV3-1 and TRBJ2-1; D call uncertain. CDR1 and CDR2 from the germline V gene are LGHDT and YNNKEL (reference sequence). The ends were cut back, 4 bases at V and 0 bases at J, with 13 bases in the middle. The CDR3 covers 16 residues. CDR3 loop: CASSLKTPSSYNEQFF. As DNA, the CDR3 is TGTGCCAGCAGCCTAAAGACTCCTAGCTCCTACAATGAGCAGTTCTTC.

The V and J genes are TRBV14 and TRBJ2-1; D may correspond to TRBD1 or TRBD2 (5 bases each). CDR1 and CDR2 (germline): SGHDN, FVKESK. The CDR3 contains 12 residues. V lost 5 bases and J 7 bases, leaving 9 bases between the germline ends. This CDR3 reads CASSEGTNEQFF. CDR3 bases: TGTGCCAGCAGCGAGGGGACGAATGAGCAGTTCTTC. Drawing the rest from reference TRBV14 and TRBJ2-1, the complete variable domain is EAGVTQFPSHSVIEKGQTVTLRCDPISGHDNLYWYRRVMGKEIKFLLHFVKESKQDESGMPNNRFLAERTGGTYSTLKVQPAELEDSGVYFCASSEGTNEQFFGPGTRLTVL.

This clonotype was seen repeatedly, ten times or more. The chain recombines TRBV29-1 with TRBJ1-5; D gene uncertain. CDR1 is SQVTM and CDR2 is ANQGSEA in the germline V gene. Trimming shortened V by 4 bases and J by 6 bases, and 10 bases separated the two germline ends. This CDR3 is built from 12 residues. The CDR3 coding sequence is TGCAGCGTTGTGACTCTGGGTCAGCCCCAGCATTTT. It codes for CSVVTLGQPQHF.

This chain links TRBV5-4 with TRBJ1-1; a weak D match, TRBD1 (5 bases). Germline CDR1 is SGHNT and CDR2 is YYREEE (reference sequence). The CDR3 has 16 residues. Trimming stripped 4 bases from V and 2 bases from J, with 18 bases between. As DNA, the CDR3 is TGTGCCAGCAGCGTCGAGGCAGGGATTAGAAACACTGAAGCTTTCTTT. Translating gives CASSVEAGIRNTEAFF.

The chain recombines TRBV27 with TRBJ1-2; 7 nucleotides agree with TRBD1. The CDR3 contains 15 residues. J lost 4 bases, V lost 4 bases, and 9 bases had no gene match. Germline loops: CDR1 MNHEY, CDR2 SMNVEV (reference sequence). CDR3 sequence reads: CASSSQGRQVYGYTF. CDR3 nucleotide sequence: TGTGCCAGCAGTTCACAGGGGAGACAAGTCTATGGCTACACCTTC.

This clonotype ranks as medium-sized (0.01 to 0.1%). The chain is built from TRBV20-1 and TRBJ2-4, with no clear D. The CDR3 runs to 11 residues. Trimming removed 5 bases from V and 8 bases from J, with 10 bases in between. Per germline, CDR1 DFQATT and CDR2 SNEGSKA (reference sequence). In nucleotides, the CDR3 is TGCAGTGCTCTGCATTGGGACATTCAGTACTTC. This codes for CSALHWDIQYF.

The J gene is TRBJ2-5, the V gene TRBV29-1, with TRBD1 matching over 8 bases. The CDR3 is made up of 14 amino acids. V was pared by 6 bases and J by 2 bases, with 8 bases of the junction left unmatched. The V gene's germline CDR1 is SQVTM and CDR2 ANQGSEA. CDR3 in amino acids: CSVTRGQAQETQYF. In DNA, the CDR3 is TGCAGCGTCACGAGGGGACAGGCACAAGAGACCCAGTACTTC. Supplemented by reference TRBV29-1 and TRBJ2-5, the full variable domain reads SAVISQKPSRDICQRGTSLTIQCQVDSQVTMMFWYRQQPGQSLTLIATANQGSEATYESGFVIDKFPISRPNLTFSTLTVSNMSPEDSSIYLCSVTRGQAQETQYFGPGTRLLVL.

J is TRBJ2-2 and V is TRBV3-1; 11 bases agree with TRBD2. The CDR3 has 15 residues. After removal of 7 bases from V and 3 bases from J, the junction contained 4 bases not matched to a gene. Germline-derived CDR1 and CDR2 are LGHDT and YNNKEL (reference sequence). The chain's CDR3 is CASNIAGGDTGELFF. CDR3 DNA sequence: TGTGCCAGCAACATAGCGGGAGGGGACACCGGGGAGCTGTTTTTT.

This clonotype has more than one count but fewer than ten. V gene TRBV7-9 combines with J gene TRBJ1-4; 7 positions agree with TRBD1. In germline, CDR1 is SEHNR, CDR2 FQNEAQ (reference sequence). The V and J ends lost 5 bases and 6 bases, in that order; junction bases with no gene match: 6. This CDR3 is built from 14 residues. The CDR3 sequence: CASSTMTGYEKLFF. The CDR3 DNA sequence: TGTGCCAGCAGCACTATGACAGGGTATGAAAAACTGTTTTTT. The full variable domain, with the rest looked up from reference TRBV7-9 and TRBJ1-4, is DTGVSQNPRHKITKRGQNVTFRCDPISEHNRLYWYRQTLGQGPEFLTYFQNEAQLEKSRLLSDRFSAERPKGSFSTLEIQRTEQGDSAMYLCASSTMTGYEKLFFGSGTQLSVL.

Ten or more counts support this clonotype. The V gene is TRBV6-6, the J gene TRBJ2-3; D may correspond to TRBD1 or TRBD2 (5 bases each). Deletions cut 10 bases from V and 1 base from J, with 12 bases between. Germline lookup yields CDR1 MNHNY and CDR2 SVGAGI (reference sequence). The CDR3 runs 13 residues. CDR3 nucleotide sequence: TGTGCCACCGAGGGGTTTGGCACAGATACGCAGTATTTT. Protein sequence: CATEGFGTDTQYF.

This clonotype was observed many times. V is TRBV4-1 and J is TRBJ2-5, with D perhaps TRBD1 (5 bases). This CDR3 is 16 amino acids long. V lost 0 bases, J lost 2 bases, and 13 bases lay in between. Germline CDR1 MGHRA, CDR2 YSYEKL. CDR3 protein: CASSQDPNRIQETQYF. The DNA for the CDR3 is TGCGCCAGCAGCCAAGATCCCAACAGGATACAAGAGACCCAGTACTTC.

This clonotype occurred many times. The chain couples TRBV12-5 to TRBJ1-1; tentatively, D is TRBD1 (5 bases). Germline CDR1 and CDR2: LGHNT and FRNRAP. The CDR3 is 15 amino acids. V was cut by 3 bases and J by 2 bases, with 13 bases left in between. The CDR3 loop reads CASGLHRDLNTEAFF. The CDR3, as DNA: TGTGCTAGTGGTTTACATAGGGACTTAAACACTGAAGCTTTCTTT.

In this sample, this clonotype turned up a few times. The V gene is TRBV2, the J gene TRBJ1-2; D ambiguous. CDR1 and CDR2 from the germline V gene are SNHLY and FYNNEI. V was cut by 3 bases and J by 4 bases, with 9 bases left in between. The CDR3 contains 13 residues. CDR3 nucleotide sequence: TGTGCCAGCAGTGATGTTCCCCGCTATGGCTACACCTTC. Translated, it gives CASSDVPRYGYTF.

This clonotype occurred many times. The V gene is TRBV11-2, the J gene TRBJ2-5; 7 bases fit TRBD1. Trimming removed 2 bases from V and 3 bases from J; junction bases left unmatched: 0. CDR1 and CDR2 (germline): SGHAT, FQNNGV. The CDR3 is made up of 13 amino acids. The CDR3 protein is CASSLTGEETQYF. The CDR3 DNA sequence: TGTGCCAGCAGCTTAACAGGGGAAGAGACCCAGTACTTC.

V and J are TRBV20-1 and TRBJ1-6, with TRBD1 matching 8 bases. CDR3 length equals 12 residues. Trimming removed 5 bases from V and 7 bases from J; junction bases left unmatched: 1. The germline gives CDR1 DFQATT, CDR2 SNEGSKA (reference sequence). CDR3 DNA sequence: TGCAGTGCTGGGGACAGGAATTCACCCCTCCACTTT. Its translation: CSAGDRNSPLHF.

This clonotype was recorded at least ten times. CDR3 sequence reads: CASSDGPTGAFF. The CDR3 region has the DNA TGTGCCAGCAGCGATGGGCCGACGGGAGCTTTCTTT. The V gene is TRBV6-1, the J gene TRBJ1-1; no firm D call. The V end was cut by 6 bases, the J end by 10 bases, with 15 bases between. In germline, CDR1 is MNHNS, CDR2 SASEGT. The CDR3 is 12 amino acids.

This clonotype was counted ten times or more. The rearrangement uses TRBV20-1 and TRBJ1-6, with 7 positions matching TRBD1. The length of the CDR3 is 19 residues. The trim removed 1 base at V and 4 bases at J, leaving 16 bases unmatched. CDR1 is DFQATT, CDR2 SNEGSKA, per germline (reference sequence). This CDR3 is CSARATSATGGQYNSPLHF. DNA for the CDR3: TGCAGTGCTAGAGCCACTTCGGCCACCGGGGGACAGTATAATTCACCCCTCCACTTT.

In regard to this clonotype: With a much larger clone just one base away, this may be a read error. This rearrangement joins TRBV6-5 to TRBJ1-3, with D unresolved. Trimming pared 8 bases from V and 5 bases from J, leaving 7 bases between. The germline V gene encodes CDR1 MNHEY and CDR2 SVGAGI. There are 11 residues in the CDR3. CDR3 coding DNA: TGTGCCAGCCCCCCCCGAAACACCATATATTTT. Amino acid sequence: CASPPRNTIYF.

This clonotype has ten or more counts. The V call is TRBV6-2 or TRBV6-3, the J call TRBJ2-7, with a possible D match to TRBD1 (6 bases). Between the trimmed V and J ends, which lost 5 bases and 3 bases, there was a span of 14 bases. Germline CDR1 and CDR2: MNHEY and SVGEGT. The CDR3 has 14 amino acids. CDR3 DNA sequence: TGTGCCAGCAGTCCGGGGAACAGGGACTACGAGCAGTACTTC. This sequence encodes CASSPGNRDYEQYF.

The chain combines TRBV27 with TRBJ2-7, with D unclear. Germline loops: CDR1 MNHEY, CDR2 SMNVEV (reference sequence). V shed 0 bases and J shed 4 bases, with 10 bases lying between them. This CDR3 comprises 14 residues. Written as DNA, the CDR3 is TGTGCCAGCAGTTTATCATCAGGATCTTACGAGCAGTACTTC. Amino acid sequence: CASSLSSGSYEQYF.

This clonotype was seen a few times. This chain links TRBV4-3 with TRBJ2-5; D remains ambiguous. The germline V gene encodes CDR1 LGHNA and CDR2 YSLEER. The CDR3 totals 14 residues. V dropped 0 bases and J dropped 4 bases, with 9 bases sitting between them. CDR3: CASSQDYGRETQYF. The DNA for the CDR3 is TGCGCCAGCAGCCAAGATTATGGCAGAGAGACCCAGTACTTC.

V and J are TRBV2 and TRBJ1-5, with D possibly TRBD1 on 6 matching bases. V was cut by 8 bases and J by 0 bases, with 17 bases left in between. This CDR3 has 16 residues. Germline V gives CDR1 SNHLY, CDR2 FYNNEI. The CDR3, as DNA: TGTGCCAGCCAGAAGACAGGATCCTATAGCAATCAGCCCCAGCATTTT. This translates into CASQKTGSYSNQPQHF.